This T cell receptor beta chain was recovered during a study of OX40 agonist ivuxolimab in advanced cancers. Study context: Patients received ivuxolimab, an agonistic anti-OX40 (CD134) antibody. Three patients, one with hepatocellular carcinoma and two with cutaneous melanoma, responded partially. Points from the study as a whole: Low normalized clonal expansion also occurred in some nonresponding patients.

V lost 7 bases, J lost 1 base, and 10 bases lay in between. This CDR3 contains 13 residues. CDR1 is SGDLS, CDR2 YYNGEE, per germline. Assay: immunoSEQ multiplex PCR; the TCRdb copy retains only in-frame clones and omits some. The sample shows 80,000 to 100,000 clones, about 91% of them seen only once. As concerns this clone: Antigen specificity is unknown.

This specimen was CD4+ or CD8+ T cells sorted from blood, taken in a trial of the OX40 agonist ivuxolimab. This receptor was obtained from an adult with an advanced solid tumor such as melanoma, head and neck, liver or kidney cancer. This chain links TRBV9 with TRBJ2-3, with a tentative D call TRBD1 (6 bases). The CDR3 loop is CASVAGGTDTQYF. Written as DNA, the CDR3 is TGTGCCAGCGTGGCAGGGGGCACAGATACGCAGTATTTT.